This T cell receptor (beta chain) was retrieved from a study of regulatory T cells in long-lasting Graves disease (TCRdb year 2021). Some background on the complete study: Antithyroid drugs had been taken for less than 3 months by newly diagnosed Graves' disease patients. Peripheral blood TCR sequencing and RNA sequencing compared persistent Graves' disease patients with newly diagnosed Graves' disease patients. The study took place in China and was registered as a clinical trial. A total of some 35 samples underwent TCR sequencing, from around 13 patients with persistent Graves' disease and around 20 patients with newly diagnosed Graves' disease.

The sample's time point label is to be understood as: newly diagnosed GD, antithyroid drugs for less than 3 months. For both TCR sequencing and RNA sequencing, RNA was extracted from PBMCs using TRIzol. Graves' disease was diagnosed according to American Thyroid Association guidelines. Patients for the study were recruited at an endocrinology department in Xi'an, China. Each patient gave approximately 10 milliliters of peripheral blood, collected in an EDTA anticoagulant tube. Ficoll Paque Plus density gradient separation was used to isolate PBMCs, and no further T cell sorting was performed. An Agilent 2100 Bioanalyzer and agarose gel were used to assess RNA quality, and a NanoDrop 2000 was used to measure RNA concentration. Study-wide conclusions, independent of this receptor: Peripheral blood alone was examined, since thyroid tissue, which constituted the primary lesion, could not be accessed. As a limitation, the authors acknowledged that the small sample size may reduce accuracy. Lower TCR Shannon entropy and fewer highly expanded clones were observed in persistent Graves' disease patients than in newly diagnosed patients, which suggested clonal expansion. Only the TCR beta chain was sequenced and analyzed. More public clonotypes were shared among persistent patients (under 3,000) than among newly diagnosed patients (966).

Points on this clonotype: No antigen is known for it. This could be a read error, since a much larger clone is one nucleotide away.

The library was made by multiplex PCR. TCRdb names Illumina HiSeq 4000 as the instrument used. TCR beta libraries were built with iRepertoire HTBI primers and Arm-PCR amplification of CDR3 regions. PCR products were gel purified before sequencing. Processing in the source paper ran as follows. Gene usage analysis of CDR3 amino acid clonotypes used the 62 TRBV and 14 to 15 TRBJ segments found across samples. COPE and FqMerger were used to merge filtered high-quality paired reads into contigs. Contigs were aligned with BLAST to IMGT TRBV, TRBD and TRBJ reference genes, and CDR3 was defined per IMGT. Any clonotype with a frequency above 0.1% was counted as a highly expanded clone. Repertoire diversity was measured by Shannon entropy, and V-J evenness by the Gini coefficient. Public clonotypes were defined as clonotypes shared by more than one individual. Using fastp at Q25 and MiXCR, TCRdb reprocessed the public reads and kept productive beta chains. Rows with one shared CDR3 protein collapse into an entry with the most common genes and DNA. The V and J calls and clone size are TCRdb's, not the authors'. The sample table records 510,000 or so distinct CDR3 sequences; around 13% of these occur just once. The ten largest clones capture approximately 9.6% of the sample.

The same data also went into a second study, on T cells in Graves' hyperthyroidism and ophthalmopathy. Per that second paper: A patient counted as having stable Graves' hyperthyroidism if no progression to ophthalmopathy occurred over 18 months of follow-up. The hyperthyroidism patients were between 18 and 65 years old and newly diagnosed, with a disease duration of less than 2 months. Any patient with an uncontrolled infection, another autoimmune disease, pregnancy or lactation was excluded. Diagnoses were established on the basis of clinical symptoms, serum thyroxine and TRAb, thyroid ultrasound, and orbital computed tomography. For the first round of RT-PCR on the TCR CDR3, the HTBI primer set was used together with the Qiagen OneStep RT-PCR kit. Most expanded thyroid clonotypes (frequency above 0.001) were also detected in blood, suggesting blood repertoires may reflect thyroid immune responses. A model built on a 13 V-J signature distinguished ophthalmopathy from stable hyperthyroidism, reaching 87.88% sensitivity and about 81% specificity in cross-validation and 80%/75% in testing. During validation, the model predicted progression to ophthalmopathy a median of approximately 6.5 months ahead of onset, with more than 60% sensitivity and 72% to 80% specificity. TCR V-J signatures able to tell the groups apart were searched for in a discovery cohort of 95 or so patients, of whom 40 to 45 had Graves' ophthalmopathy and around 57 had stable Graves' hyperthyroidism. Prospective prediction of ophthalmopathy was tested in an independent validation cohort of approximately 18 hyperthyroidism patients and some 17 patients who later progressed to ophthalmopathy. The 90 to 100 discovery patients were randomly divided into training and test sets at a 7:3 ratio. The study also compared thyroid tissue and blood T-cell repertoires from about six Graves' hyperthyroidism patients. After sampling, hyperthyroidism patients received methimazole starting at 30 mg daily, and ophthalmopathy patients received high-dose intravenous methylprednisolone. The libraries were constructed in a second round of multiplex PCR and then size-selected and purified. The libraries were sequenced on an Illumina HiSeq2000 using paired-end 100 bp reads. SOAPnuke was used to process the raw data, with reads discarded if the reads contained adapters or uncalled bases, had a mean Phred below 15, or lacked an exact constant-primer or identifier match. COPE v1.2.5 was used to merge high-quality paired reads, and clonotypes were defined as unique nucleotide sequences. MiTCR v1.1 was used to align clonotypes to the IMGT TRBV, TRBD and TRBJ reference segments. Analysis was restricted to V-J combinations with a frequency above 0.0001, which covered 99.2% of repertoires. The TCS score was defined as F50 (clonal expansion) divided by E x V (chaos), with BLOSUM62-based TCRdist calculated between CDR3 peptides within each V-J. Welch's t-statistics and random forest reduced around 520 V-J features to 10 to 15, which were used in a naive Bayes classifier (R e1071). No statistical method was used to set the sample size in advance, and investigators knew the group allocation. According to the paper, TCR Vbeta CDR3 sequencing was carried out on more than 120 peripheral blood samples, which came from fewer than 50 ophthalmopathy, 75 or so hyperthyroidism and 17 progressor patients.

Sequences were derived from peripheral blood mononuclear cells (PBMCs), sampled at new diagnosis, from a patient treated with antithyroid drugs. This TCR came from a woman aged 30 to 39 with Graves disease. Donor details come from another sample of the same person, matched by shared clones.

The DNA reads TGTGCCAGCAGCCACCCGGCCACTGAAGCTTTCTTT. Its translation reads: CASSHPATEAFF. The V and J genes are TRBV11-2 and TRBJ1-1; no D segment can be confidently identified. The CDR3 sequence holds 12 residues, the cysteine and phenylalanine included. Just the 36-base CDR3 DNA is kept, in frame starting at base 1. Trimming at the junction amounts to 5 bases on V and 4 bases on J, and the germline ends lie 8 bases apart. CDR1 and CDR2 (SGHAT, FQNNGV) derive from the germline V gene.